The rows below give T cell receptor beta chains drawn from one sample of a study of naive and memory T cell subsets. TCRdb redid the calling of the UMI-ligation and nested PCR reads with MiXCR, one entry per CDR3 protein. The sample consists of about 160,000 distinct CDR3 sequences, 20% to 25% of them appearing once. Sequences were obtained from naive CD4+ T cells from blood. Source of these receptors: a human donor in good health. Both conserved end residues are trimmed from each CDR3.

len	v_gene	j_gene	CDR3aa
13	TRBV7-2	TRBJ2-1	ASSLDTSGRGEQF
14	TRBV27	TRBJ2-7	ASSLSSGRPLYEQY
14	TRBV19	TRBJ2-6	ASDQGTLSGANVLT
12	TRBV29-1	TRBJ1-1	SVGALGYGTEAF
11	TRBV5-1	TRBJ2-3	ASSREPTDTQY
13	TRBV28	TRBJ1-4	ASSELPGSLEKLF
16	TRBV7-3	TRBJ2-7	ASSLINLGSGSTYEQY
11	TRBV10-3	TRBJ2-1	PTGCRSYNEQF
15	TRBV7-2	TRBJ2-1	ASSLDVGEGAYNEQF
13	TRBV7-2	TRBJ2-1	ASSLKASGSREQF
14	TRBV4-3	TRBJ2-1	ASSQDLGPYYNEQF
11	TRBV6-5	TRBJ2-7	ASRGTLGSEQY
10	TRBV29-1	TRBJ2-7	SVQEAAYEQY
9	TRBV28	TRBJ2-7	ASSYRLEQY
13	TRBV12-3/TRBV12-4	TRBJ2-5	ASSLGQGAAETQY